This T cell receptor beta chain was retrieved from a study of blood T cells in healthy people across ages (dated by TCRdb to 2013 to 2016). At the level of the whole study: Template switching captured roughly one uniquely barcoded TCR beta cDNA molecule per two T cells in model experiments. To avoid experimental bias, donors of different ages were spread randomly across the sequencing lanes. The donors were split into four age groups: young (average around 15 years), middle-aged (more than 35), aged (62) and long-lived (roughly 77). Two additional independent replicas of 1 million unique cDNA reads from the same blood draw were analyzed for two donors (one aged 18 to 30 and one aged 80 or older). Using deep sequencing normalized with unique cDNA molecular identifiers, the study measured how TCR beta repertoire diversity changes with age. The research as a whole found: Because donor CMV infection status was unknown, age-related changes in expanded clonotypes were potentially confounded. The long-lived group showed more naive CD4+ T cells, fewer expanded clones and increased TCR diversity than the aged group, suggesting age selection. Since profiling was done on bulk unsorted PBMCs, naive and antigen-experienced compartments could not be conclusively compared. Estimates of total diversity based on one million sequenced T cells were considered lower bounds and underestimates. Observed TCR beta diversity per million T cells fell roughly linearly with age, and a significant reduction was already apparent by age roughly 40. There was a strong correlation between observed TCR beta diversity and the percentage of naive T cells measured by flow cytometry.

Library generation was performed with 5' RACE. Sequencing used an Illumina HiSeq 2500. The second PCR ran for about 7 to 11 cycles and used a J-beta primer mix along with a sample-barcoded 5' primer. A template-switch 5' adaptor carrying 12 random nucleotides introduced a unique molecular identifier onto each TCR beta cDNA molecule. At least 3 million CDR3-containing paired-end reads were obtained from each sample. First-strand cDNA synthesis was performed from all RNA using the Mint cDNA synthesis kit, with priming by a TRBC-specific oligonucleotide. Following uracil-DNA glycosylase treatment, a first 18-cycle PCR with universal primers M1SS and BC2_uni_R was performed on all cDNA. In the original analysis: Normalization of each sample was performed by random selection of 1 million high-quality reads, each carrying a distinct molecular identifier. Reads with shared molecular identifiers were discarded instead of being binned into consensus sequences. MiTCR, with a Q25 quality threshold and the strictest error-elimination algorithm, was used for CDR3 identification, clonotype clustering and error correction. A nonparametric unseen species model with Euler transformation was used to estimate lower-bound total TCR beta diversity. TCRdb's own reprocessing of the public reads used fastp at Q25 and MiXCR and kept productive beta chains. Each CDR3 protein appears once, grouped with its most common genes and DNA. These V and J calls derive from TCRdb rather than the authors' analysis. This sample has around 1,500,000 distinct CDR3 sequences in its table, and roughly 40% of those were observed once. The ten largest clones represent 7.9% of the sample.

The V end loses 7 bases and the J end loses 13 bases, and a stretch of 22 bases separates them. For CDR1 and CDR2, the germline V gene (reference sequence) lists GTSNPN and SVGIG. There are 12 amino acids in the CDR3, from cysteine to phenylalanine inclusive. Just CDR3 DNA is preserved here, 36 bases in frame from base 1. Remarks on this clonotype: There is no known antigen for this receptor. No base-level quality is on record; no much larger clone is a single base apart.

Donors were a few dozen systemically healthy Caucasian individuals from Russia aged roughly 6 to 100 years. About 9.1 milliliters of peripheral blood were collected from each donor into EDTA-treated Vacutainer tubes. PBMCs were isolated by Ficoll-Paque density-gradient centrifugation, with at least 6.5 million obtained per sample. Trizol reagent was used to extract total RNA from PBMCs, with at least 6 micrograms per sample. For every donor, flow cytometry on a PBMC aliquot measured the percentage of naive CD45RAhigh/CD27high T cells. This receptor was obtained from a woman younger than 30 in good health. Sequencing was performed on blood. The chain uses TRBV30 and TRBJ1-2; no D gene is confidently identified. The nucleotide sequence reads TGTGCCTCCACGGACTATGCCCCGGGGAGCACCTTC. The encoded protein is CASTDYAPGSTF.